This T cell receptor beta chain is from a study of T cell responses to AZD1222 COVID-19 vaccine. Overall study results and limits: Repertoires in all cases were sampled only once the peak T cell response had passed. It should be noted that donors were predominantly white British and more often female, and clonal diversity was possibly underestimated. Unmutated variant regions are reportedly targeted by nearly half of spike-specific TCRs. Seropositive AZD1222 recipients at baseline numbered only 6 or 7.

CDR1 and CDR2 from the germline V gene are MDHEN and SYDVKM. The CDR3 has 12 amino acids. With 7 bases removed from V and 4 bases from J, the gap between germline ends came to 10 bases. Using immunoSEQ multiplex PCR, the repertoire was profiled, and TCRdb retains in-frame clones only, with some absent. The sample gives some 150,000 clones, 70% to 90% of which show up once; around 3.4% is in the top ten. As regards this clone: No antigen is known for it.

The input for sequencing was peripheral blood, taken on day 0 of MenACWY control vaccination. The rearrangement joins TRBV28 to TRBJ1-2; tentatively, D is TRBD1 (5 bases). The sequence derives from an adult in good health. The DNA for the CDR3 is TGTGCCAGCACAGGGTCTCGCTATGGCTACACCTTC. Protein sequence: CASTGSRYGYTF.